The rows below give T cell receptor beta chains drawn from one sample of a study of response to subunit inactivated influenza vaccine. MiXCR, run by TCRdb on the RT-PCR reads, gives a single entry per CDR3 protein. The top ten clones hold 2.8% of a sample with roughly 540,000 distinct CDR3 sequences, less than 25% of them seen once. The sample was also linked to a second study, of T cells expressing NK-cell markers.

The starting material was CD4+ T cells sorted from PBMCs, obtained about 11 days after vaccination. Receptors were obtained from a man aged 50-59 years who received an inactivated influenza vaccine. Each CDR3 is given with its conserved first and last residue.

j_gene,v_gene,CDR3aa
TRBJ1-1,TRBV5-1,CASSSQGGWGTEAFF
TRBJ1-1,TRBV6-5,CASSYSQGLEAFF
TRBJ2-1,TRBV7-2,CASTRGAGLAGNNEQFF
TRBJ2-5,TRBV4-2,CASSPRLGQETQYF
TRBJ2-2,TRBV9,CASSVGDYNTGELFF
TRBJ2-3,TRBV7-3,CASSEGRASDTQYF
TRBJ2-2,TRBV5-6,CASSLVGGIVTGELFF
TRBJ2-7,TRBV12-3/TRBV12-4,CASSRAEGTYEQYF
TRBJ2-7,TRBV12-3/TRBV12-4,CASTGSLYEQYF
TRBJ2-1,TRBV5-1,CASSLASSGYNEQFF
TRBJ2-7,TRBV12-3/TRBV12-4,CASSPGLISYEQYF
TRBJ2-3,TRBV29-1,CSVEEGTTQYF
TRBJ1-1,TRBV27,CASSKRLAGNTEAFF
TRBJ1-5,TRBV5-1,CASSLWGPSNQPQHF
TRBJ2-3,TRBV20-1,CSARDLRKQGADTQYF
TRBJ2-3,TRBV18,CASSPRVLAGESTDTQYF
TRBJ1-5,TRBV6-1,CASSDWTGYQPQHF
TRBJ2-1,TRBV11-3,CASSLDRSREQFF
TRBJ2-3,TRBV5-1,CASSPGQGARTDTQYF
TRBJ2-7,TRBV20-1,CSASPPPGLAGDYEQYF
TRBJ1-1,TRBV5-1,CASSEGRGTEAFF
TRBJ1-4,TRBV4-3,CASSQSPGTGTRFF
TRBJ2-5,TRBV20-1,CSAVDRALPQETQYF
TRBJ2-1,TRBV29-1,CSVRTPGGEQFF
TRBJ2-5,TRBV12-3/TRBV12-4,CASSWTSGGYILETQYF
TRBJ2-1,TRBV24-1,CATSDTGQAGGNEQFF